These 6 T cell receptor beta chains were all obtained from the same sample, sequenced in a study of PD-1 blockade in classical Hodgkin lymphoma. The protocol was immunoSEQ multiplex PCR, while the TCRdb copy is restricted to in-frame clones and leaves out a portion. Of 20,000 to 30,000 clones listed, 81% were seen once; the top ten hold roughly a fifth. All patients relapsed after autologous stem cell transplantation, and brentuximab vedotin exposure varied. Sequenced here: peripheral blood mononuclear cells (PBMCs), sampled before the second cycle of nivolumab. These receptors were taken from a human donor with classical Hodgkin lymphoma.

The genes are TRBV6-5 and TRBJ2-6; perhaps D is TRBD1 or TRBD2 (6 bases each). The germline V gene encodes CDR1 MNHEY and CDR2 SVGAGI. Trimming pared 6 bases from V and 0 bases from J, leaving 9 bases between. The CDR3 runs 15 residues. The CDR3 region is CASRGGGSGANVLTF. In nucleotides, the CDR3 is TGTGCCAGCAGGGGGGGCGGCTCTGGGGCCAACGTCCTGACTTTC.

The gene calls are TRBV2 and TRBJ1-2; TRBD1 matches at 7 bases. The trim removed 6 bases at V and 7 bases at J, leaving 8 bases unmatched. In germline, CDR1 is SNHLY, CDR2 FYNNEI. This CDR3 contains 13 residues. The CDR3: CASRGGGPGGYTF. In DNA form, the CDR3 reads TGTGCCAGCAGAGGAGGGGGCCCCGGTGGCTACACCTTC.

The CDR3 bases are TGTGCCTGGTTCCCGAGACTGATGTCTCTAGACTATGGCTACACCTTC. It specifies CAWFPRLMSLDYGYTF. The chain carries TRBV30 and TRBJ1-2; the D is unclear. The CDR3 has 16 amino acids. Germline CDR1 reads GTSNPN; CDR2 reads SVGIG (reference sequence). With 5 bases removed from V and 3 bases from J, the gap between germline ends came to 22 bases.

This chain uses TRBV27 with TRBJ2-5, with a possible D match to TRBD1 (5 bases). CDR1 and CDR2 (germline): MNHEY, SMNVEV (reference sequence). The CDR3 runs to 17 residues. The V end lost 5 bases, the J end lost 4 bases, and 23 bases lay between the germline ends. CDR3 bases: TGTGCCAGCAGTACTCGGCCAACGGCAGGGTATGGAGAGACCCAGTACTTC. The encoded protein is CASSTRPTAGYGETQYF.

V usage is TRBV6-5 and J usage is TRBJ2-7, with D tentatively TRBD1 (6 bases). Per the germline V gene, CDR1 is MNHEY and CDR2 is SVGAGI. The CDR3 covers 14 residues. The ends were cut back, 4 bases at V and 2 bases at J, with 12 bases in the middle. The CDR3 sequence is CASSSPGAAYEQYF. The CDR3 coding sequence is TGTGCCAGCAGTTCTCCAGGGGCGGCCTACGAGCAGTACTTC.

The V call is TRBV2, the J call TRBJ2-5, with a tentative D call TRBD2 (5 bases). In germline, CDR1 is SNHLY, CDR2 FYNNEI. The ends were cut back, 5 bases at V and 5 bases at J, with 12 bases in the middle. The CDR3 totals 13 residues. CDR3 sequence reads: CASSSDYMETQYF. The DNA for the CDR3 is TGTGCCAGCAGTTCCGACTACATGGAGACCCAGTACTTC.